The sequence of this TCR beta chain was determined in a study of blood T cell repertoires in COVID-19. About the research overall: Whether acute or convalescent, the COVID-19 samples came from the United States, Italy and Spain.

Original processing notes: Reference gene primer amplification yielded estimated nucleated cell counts. Here immunoSEQ multiplex PCR was the method, and the copy in TCRdb shows in-frame clones only, minus some. The V and J calls and clone size come from that table; D and trimming were worked out from the DNA. The sample contains just over 650,000 clones, 75% to 90% of which appear only once. Germline lookup yields CDR1 SGHTA and CDR2 FQGNSA. The CDR3 totals 15 residues. The V end was cut by 2 bases, the J end by 6 bases, with 11 bases between. This clonotype originated in a woman between 18 and 29 years old with acute or convalescent COVID-19. The sample comprised peripheral blood. J is TRBJ1-6 and V is TRBV7-2, with D unclear. CDR3 residues: CASSLPQAFNSPLHF. CDR3 nucleotide sequence: TGTGCCAGCAGCTTACCCCAAGCCTTTAATTCACCCCTCCACTTT.